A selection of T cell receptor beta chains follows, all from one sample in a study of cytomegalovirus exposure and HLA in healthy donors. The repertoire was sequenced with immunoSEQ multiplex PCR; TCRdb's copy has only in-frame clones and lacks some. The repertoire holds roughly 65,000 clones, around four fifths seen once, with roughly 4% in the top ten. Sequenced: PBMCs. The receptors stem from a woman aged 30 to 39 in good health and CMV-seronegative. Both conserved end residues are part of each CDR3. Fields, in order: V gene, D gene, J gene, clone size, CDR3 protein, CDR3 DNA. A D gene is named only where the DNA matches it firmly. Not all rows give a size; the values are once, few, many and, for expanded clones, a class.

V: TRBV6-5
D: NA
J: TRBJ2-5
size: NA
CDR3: CASSYSQGRAETQYF
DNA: TGTGCCAGCAGTTACTCCCAGGGGAGGGCAGAGACCCAGTACTTC

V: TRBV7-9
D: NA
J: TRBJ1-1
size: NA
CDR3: CASSLGGVMNTEAFF
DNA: TGTGCCAGCAGCTTAGGGGGGGTGATGAACACTGAAGCTTTCTTT

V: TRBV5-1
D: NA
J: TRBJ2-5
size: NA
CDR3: CASSPGGEETQYF
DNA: TGCGCCAGCAGCCCTGGCGGGGAAGAGACCCAGTACTTC

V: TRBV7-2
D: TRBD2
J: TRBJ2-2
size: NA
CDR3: CASSITSGSTGELFF
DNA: TGTGCCAGCAGCATAACTAGCGGGAGCACCGGGGAGCTGTTTTTT

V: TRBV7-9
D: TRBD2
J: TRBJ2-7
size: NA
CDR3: CAGAGGPGYEQYF
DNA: TGTGCGGGAGCGGGGGGGCCGGGTTACGAGCAGTACTTC

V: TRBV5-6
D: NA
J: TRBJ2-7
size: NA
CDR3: CASSFPQGYEQYF
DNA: TGTGCCAGCAGCTTTCCCCAGGGCTACGAGCAGTACTTC

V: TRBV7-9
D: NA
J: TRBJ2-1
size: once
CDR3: CASSPTGTPNEQFF
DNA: TGTGCCAGCAGCCCGACCGGGACACCTAATGAGCAGTTCTTC

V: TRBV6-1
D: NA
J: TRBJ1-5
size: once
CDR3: CASTYGTDNQPQHF
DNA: TGTGCCAGCACATACGGGACTGACAATCAGCCCCAGCATTTT

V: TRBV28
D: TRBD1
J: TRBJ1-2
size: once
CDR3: CASRLQGVWDGYTF
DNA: TGTGCCAGCAGATTACAGGGGGTTTGGGATGGCTACACCTTC

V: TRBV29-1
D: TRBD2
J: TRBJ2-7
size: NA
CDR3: CSARGISGAGGEQYF
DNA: TGCAGCGCCCGCGGAATTAGCGGAGCCGGGGGGGAGCAGTACTTC

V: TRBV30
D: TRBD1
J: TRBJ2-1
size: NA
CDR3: CASRQGSYNEQFF
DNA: TGTGCCTCCCGACAGGGTTCCTACAATGAGCAGTTCTTC

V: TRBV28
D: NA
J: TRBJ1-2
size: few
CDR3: CASSHETVYYGYTF
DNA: TGTGCCAGCAGTCACGAGACAGTCTACTATGGCTACACCTTC

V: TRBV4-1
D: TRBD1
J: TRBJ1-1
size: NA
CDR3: CASSQRGLFEGRGTEAFF
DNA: TGCGCCAGCAGCCAAAGGGGGCTCTTTGAGGGCCGAGGGACTGAAGCTTTCTTT

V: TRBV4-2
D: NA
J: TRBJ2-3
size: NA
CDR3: CASSQDSSRVDTQYF
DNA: TGTGCCAGCAGCCAAGATTCTAGCAGAGTAGATACGCAGTATTTT

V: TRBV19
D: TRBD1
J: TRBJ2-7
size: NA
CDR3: CASSRGTGRSDEQYF
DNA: TGTGCCAGTAGTAGAGGGACAGGGAGGAGCGACGAGCAGTACTTC

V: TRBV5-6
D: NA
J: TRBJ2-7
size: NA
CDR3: CASSLGREQYF
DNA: TGTGCCAGCAGCTTGGGTCGCGAGCAGTACTTC

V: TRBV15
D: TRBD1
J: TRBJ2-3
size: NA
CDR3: CATSYRGYSTDTQYF
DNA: TGTGCCACCTCTTACAGGGGATATAGCACAGATACGCAGTATTTT

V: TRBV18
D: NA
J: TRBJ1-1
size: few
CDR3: CASSPERGSTEAFF
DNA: TGTGCCAGCTCACCAGAGCGGGGGAGCACTGAAGCTTTCTTT

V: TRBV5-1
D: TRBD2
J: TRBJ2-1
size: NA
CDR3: CASSVVVAGGPRNEQFF
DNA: TGCGCCAGCAGCGTGGTCGTAGCGGGAGGGCCACGGAATGAGCAGTTCTTC

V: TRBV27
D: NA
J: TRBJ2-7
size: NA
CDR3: CASSLYLGSYEQYF
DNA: TGTGCCAGCAGTTTATATCTCGGGAGCTACGAGCAGTACTTC

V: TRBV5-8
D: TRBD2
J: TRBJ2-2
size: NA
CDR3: CASSETLLAGVGGELFF
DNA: TGTGCCAGCAGCGAGACGTTGCTAGCGGGAGTCGGCGGGGAGCTGTTTTTT

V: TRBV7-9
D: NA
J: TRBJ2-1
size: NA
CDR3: CASSLETRGPNEQFF
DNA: TGTGCCAGCAGCTTAGAGACTCGCGGCCCCAATGAGCAGTTCTTC

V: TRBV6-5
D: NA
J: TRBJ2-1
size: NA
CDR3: CASREQETSYNEQFF
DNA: TGTGCCAGCAGGGAACAGGAGACCTCCTACAATGAGCAGTTCTTC

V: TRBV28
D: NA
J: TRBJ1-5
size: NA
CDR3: CASSLSQENQPQHF
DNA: TGTGCCAGCAGTTTATCACAGGAGAATCAGCCCCAGCATTTT

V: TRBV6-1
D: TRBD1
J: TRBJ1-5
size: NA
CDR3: CASQTGSSNQPQHF
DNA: TGTGCCAGCCAGACAGGGTCGAGCAATCAGCCCCAGCATTTT

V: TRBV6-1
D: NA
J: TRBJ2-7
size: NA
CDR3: CASSELTESSEQYF
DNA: TGTGCCAGCAGTGAATTGACAGAATCCAGCGAGCAGTACTTC

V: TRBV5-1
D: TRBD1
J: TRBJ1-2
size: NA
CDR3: CASSPDRGLEGYTF
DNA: TGCGCCAGCAGCCCGGACAGGGGGCTAGAGGGCTACACCTTC

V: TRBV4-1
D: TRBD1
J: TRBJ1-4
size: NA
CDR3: CASSQELRDRDEKLFF
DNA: TGCGCCAGCAGCCAAGAACTCCGGGACAGGGATGAAAAACTGTTTTTT

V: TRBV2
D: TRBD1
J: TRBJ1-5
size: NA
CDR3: CASSFQGAAQPQHF
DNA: TGTGCCAGCAGCTTCCAGGGGGCGGCTCAGCCCCAGCATTTT

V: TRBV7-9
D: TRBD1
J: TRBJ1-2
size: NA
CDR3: CASSALTGGGGYTF
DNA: TGTGCCAGCAGCGCCTTGACAGGGGGAGGTGGCTACACCTTC

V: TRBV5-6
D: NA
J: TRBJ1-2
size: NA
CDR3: CASSLEPGGYTF
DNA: TGTGCCAGCAGCTTGGAGCCGGGAGGCTACACCTTC

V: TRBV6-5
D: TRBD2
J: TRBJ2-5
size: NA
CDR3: CASTRLAGGETQYF
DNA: TGTGCCAGCACCCGACTAGCGGGCGGGGAGACCCAGTACTTC

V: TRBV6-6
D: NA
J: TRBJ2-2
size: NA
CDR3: CASSSFGGELFF
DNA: TGTGCCAGCAGTTCTTTCGGCGGGGAGCTGTTTTTT

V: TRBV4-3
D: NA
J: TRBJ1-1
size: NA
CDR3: CASSQRPTANTEAFF
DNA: TGCGCCAGCAGCCAACGACCTACAGCGAACACTGAAGCTTTCTTT

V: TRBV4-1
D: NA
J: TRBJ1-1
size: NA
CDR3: CASSQGPGMNTEAFF
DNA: TGCGCCAGCAGCCAAGGCCCAGGGATGAACACTGAAGCTTTCTTT

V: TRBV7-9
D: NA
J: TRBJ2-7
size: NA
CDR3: CASASLELSYEQYF
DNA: TGTGCCAGCGCGTCGTTAGAGCTCTCCTACGAGCAGTACTTC

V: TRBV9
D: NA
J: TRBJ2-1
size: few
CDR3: CASSPRESYNEQFF
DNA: TGTGCCAGCAGCCCGAGGGAGTCCTACAATGAGCAGTTCTTC

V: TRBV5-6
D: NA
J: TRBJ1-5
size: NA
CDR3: CASSPRGPHQPQHF
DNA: TGTGCCAGCAGCCCCAGGGGACCTCATCAGCCCCAGCATTTT

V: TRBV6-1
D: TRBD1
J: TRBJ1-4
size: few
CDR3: CASSPRTGFEKKLFF
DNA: TGTGCCAGCAGCCCAAGGACAGGGTTTGAGAAAAAACTGTTTTTT

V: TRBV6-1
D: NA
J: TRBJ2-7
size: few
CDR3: CASSNGLEQYF
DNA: TGTGCCAGCAGTAACGGACTGGAGCAGTACTTC

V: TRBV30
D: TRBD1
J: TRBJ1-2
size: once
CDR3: CAWGDSKYGYTF
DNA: TGTGCCTGGGGGGACAGCAAATATGGCTACACCTTC

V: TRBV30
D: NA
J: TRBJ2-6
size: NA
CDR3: CAWSSLSGANVLTF
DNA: TGTGCCTGGAGTTCCCTCTCTGGGGCCAACGTCCTGACTTTC

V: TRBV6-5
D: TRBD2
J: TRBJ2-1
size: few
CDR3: CASRLLAAPNNEQFF
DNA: TGTGCCAGCAGACTACTAGCGGCCCCAAACAATGAGCAGTTCTTC